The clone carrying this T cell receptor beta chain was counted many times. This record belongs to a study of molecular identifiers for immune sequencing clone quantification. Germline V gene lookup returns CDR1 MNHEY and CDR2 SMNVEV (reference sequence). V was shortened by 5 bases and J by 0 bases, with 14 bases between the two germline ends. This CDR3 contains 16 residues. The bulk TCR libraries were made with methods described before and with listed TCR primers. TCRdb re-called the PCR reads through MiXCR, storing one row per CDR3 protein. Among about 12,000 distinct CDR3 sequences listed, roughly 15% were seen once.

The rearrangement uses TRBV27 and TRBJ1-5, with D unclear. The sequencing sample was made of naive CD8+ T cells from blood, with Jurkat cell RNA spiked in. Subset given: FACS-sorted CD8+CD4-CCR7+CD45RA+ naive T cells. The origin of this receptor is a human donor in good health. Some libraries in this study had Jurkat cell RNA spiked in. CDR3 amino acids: CASSPSIGDSNQPQHF. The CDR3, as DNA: TGTGCCAGCAGTCCCAGCATCGGGGATAGCAATCAGCCCCAGCATTTT.